A single TCR beta chain is shown here with its context. Its antigen is not known. The isolated RNA, all of it, was reverse transcribed, so expressed TCRB transcripts were what got sequenced. Libraries were prepared by immunoSEQ multiplex PCR; TCRdb keeps only in-frame clonotypes and omits some of them. The table records nearly 700,000 clones, around an eighth of them present only once. The collection from each donor was one heparinised blood draw averaging around 100 mL. Central memory, naive, regulatory and stem cell-like memory CD4+ cells were sorted by CD45RO/CCR7/CD25/CD127/CD95/CD27. Purity exceeded 98% in all sorted populations. This record belongs to a study of beta chain features in type 1 diabetes. Study-wide findings and caveats: All four CD4+ subsets from Type 1 diabetes patients carried moderately but significantly shorter TCRB CDR3s. The naive, central memory and Treg TCRB repertoires showed an apparent similarity that was greater among patients than among healthy donors.

The germline gives CDR1 GTSNPN, CDR2 SVGIG (reference sequence). Trimming cost V 1 base and J 0 bases, with 6 bases left between them. The CDR3 is 13 amino acids. The receptor's source is a man aged 18 to 30 with type 1 diabetes. The specimen was naive CD4+ T cells from blood. The rearrangement uses TRBV30 and TRBJ1-1; D is unresolved. CDR3 amino acids: CAWSGLLNTEAFF. For the CDR3, the DNA is TGTGCCTGGAGTGGGCTTTTGAACACTGAAGCTTTCTTT.